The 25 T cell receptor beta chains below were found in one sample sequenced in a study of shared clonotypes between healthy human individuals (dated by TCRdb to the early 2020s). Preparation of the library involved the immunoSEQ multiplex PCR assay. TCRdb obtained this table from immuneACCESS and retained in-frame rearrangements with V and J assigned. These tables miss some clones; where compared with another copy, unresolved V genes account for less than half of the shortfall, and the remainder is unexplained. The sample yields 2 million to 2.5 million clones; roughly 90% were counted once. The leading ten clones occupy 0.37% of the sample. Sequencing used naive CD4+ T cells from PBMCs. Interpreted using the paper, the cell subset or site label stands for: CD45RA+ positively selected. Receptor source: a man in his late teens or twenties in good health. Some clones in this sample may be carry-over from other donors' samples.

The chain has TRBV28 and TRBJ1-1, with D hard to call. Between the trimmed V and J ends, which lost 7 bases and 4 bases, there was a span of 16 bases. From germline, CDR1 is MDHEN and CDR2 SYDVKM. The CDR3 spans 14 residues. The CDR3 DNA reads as TGTGCCAGCACAGACTACTGGGATGGCACTGAAGCTTTCTTT. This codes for CASTDYWDGTEAFF.

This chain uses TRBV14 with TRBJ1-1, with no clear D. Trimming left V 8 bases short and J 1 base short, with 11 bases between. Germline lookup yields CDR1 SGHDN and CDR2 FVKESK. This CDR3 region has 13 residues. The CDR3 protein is CASEEQRNTEAFF. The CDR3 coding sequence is TGTGCCAGCGAGGAACAGAGGAACACTGAAGCTTTCTTT.

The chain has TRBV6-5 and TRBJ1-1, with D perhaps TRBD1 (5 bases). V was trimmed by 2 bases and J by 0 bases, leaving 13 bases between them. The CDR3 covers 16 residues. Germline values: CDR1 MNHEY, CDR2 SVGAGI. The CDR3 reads CASSYGRARMNTEAFF. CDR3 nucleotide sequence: TGTGCCAGCAGTTACGGCAGGGCCAGGATGAACACTGAAGCTTTCTTT.

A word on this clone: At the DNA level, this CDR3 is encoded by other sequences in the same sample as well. The CDR3 protein is CASSPASGSNEQFF. Written as DNA, the CDR3 is TGTGCCAGCTCACCCGCTTCGGGGAGCAATGAGCAGTTCTTC. V is TRBV18 and J is TRBJ2-1, with D possibly being TRBD2 (5 bases). With 3 bases removed from V and 6 bases from J, the gap between germline ends came to 12 bases. This CDR3 region has 14 residues. Germline lookup yields CDR1 KGHSH and CDR2 LQKENI.

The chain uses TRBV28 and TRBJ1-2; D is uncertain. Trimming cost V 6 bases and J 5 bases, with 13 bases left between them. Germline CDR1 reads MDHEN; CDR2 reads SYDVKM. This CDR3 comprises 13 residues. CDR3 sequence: CASRIARTYGYTF. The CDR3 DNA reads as TGTGCCAGCAGAATCGCACGGACGTATGGCTACACCTTC.

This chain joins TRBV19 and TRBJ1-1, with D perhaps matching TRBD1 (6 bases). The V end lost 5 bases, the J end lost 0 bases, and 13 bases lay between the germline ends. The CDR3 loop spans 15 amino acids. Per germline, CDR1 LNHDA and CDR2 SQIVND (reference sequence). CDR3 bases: TGTGCCAGTAGTGTCACAGGGTTCCTGAACACTGAAGCTTTCTTT. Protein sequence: CASSVTGFLNTEAFF.

In DNA, the CDR3 is TGTGCCAGCAGTCTAGGACCAACTAATGAAAAACTGTTTTTT. Residues: CASSLGPTNEKLFF. The chain is built from TRBV6-6 and TRBJ1-4; unclear D gene. The CDR3 extends over 14 amino acids. The V end was cut by 5 bases, the J end by 0 bases, with 7 bases between. The germline V gene encodes CDR1 MNHNY and CDR2 SVGAGI (reference sequence).

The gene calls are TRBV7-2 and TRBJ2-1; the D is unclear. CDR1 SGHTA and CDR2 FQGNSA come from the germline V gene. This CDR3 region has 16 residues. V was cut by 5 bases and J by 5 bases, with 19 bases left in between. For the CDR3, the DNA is TGTGCCAGCAGCCCCAAACGGATGGTGGGGAACAATGAGCAGTTCTTC. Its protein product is CASSPKRMVGNNEQFF. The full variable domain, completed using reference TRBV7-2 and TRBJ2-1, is GAGVSQSPSNKVTEKGKDVELRCDPISGHTALYWYRQSLGQGLEFLIYFQGNSAPDKSGLPSDRFSAERTGGSVSTLTIQRTQQEDSAVYLCASSPKRMVGNNEQFFGPGTRLTVL.

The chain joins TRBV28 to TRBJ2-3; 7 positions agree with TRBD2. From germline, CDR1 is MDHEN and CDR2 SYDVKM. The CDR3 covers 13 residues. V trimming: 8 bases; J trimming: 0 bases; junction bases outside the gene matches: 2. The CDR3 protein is CASQRDSTDTQYF. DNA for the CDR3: TGTGCCAGCCAGCGGGACAGCACAGATACGCAGTATTTT.

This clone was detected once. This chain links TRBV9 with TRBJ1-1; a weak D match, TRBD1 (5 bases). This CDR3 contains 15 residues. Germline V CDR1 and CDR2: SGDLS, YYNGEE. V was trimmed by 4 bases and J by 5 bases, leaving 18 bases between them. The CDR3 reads CASSLGVGGSTEAFF. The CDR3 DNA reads TGTGCCAGCAGCCTAGGGGTCGGGGGGTCGACTGAAGCTTTCTTT.

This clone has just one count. CDR3 amino acids: CASSRWTSGRAGETQYF. In nucleotides, the CDR3 is TGTGCCAGCAGCCGATGGACTAGCGGGAGGGCCGGGGAGACCCAGTACTTC. J is TRBJ2-5 and V is TRBV5-4, with TRBD2 identical over 15 bases. Trimming at V came to 4 bases and at J to 5 bases, leaving 9 bases not matched to a gene. CDR3 length equals 17 residues. The germline CDR1 and CDR2 sequences are SGHNT and YYREEE (reference sequence).

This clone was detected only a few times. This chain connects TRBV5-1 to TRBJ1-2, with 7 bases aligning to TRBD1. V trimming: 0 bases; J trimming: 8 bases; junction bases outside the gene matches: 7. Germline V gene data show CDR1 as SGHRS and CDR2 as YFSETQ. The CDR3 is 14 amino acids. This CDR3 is CASSLANRGMGYTF. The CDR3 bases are TGCGCCAGCAGCTTGGCCAACAGGGGAATGGGCTACACCTTC.

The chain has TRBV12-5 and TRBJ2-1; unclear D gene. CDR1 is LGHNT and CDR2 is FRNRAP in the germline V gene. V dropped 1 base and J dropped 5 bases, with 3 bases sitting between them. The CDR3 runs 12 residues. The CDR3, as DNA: TGTGCTAGTGGTTTGGGAAACAATGAGCAGTTCTTC. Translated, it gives CASGLGNNEQFF.

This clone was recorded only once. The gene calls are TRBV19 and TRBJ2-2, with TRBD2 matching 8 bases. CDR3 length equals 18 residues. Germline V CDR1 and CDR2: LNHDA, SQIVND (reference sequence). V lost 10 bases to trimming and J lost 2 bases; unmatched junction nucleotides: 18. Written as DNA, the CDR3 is TGTGCCACCTCGTCTCGGCTAGCGGGCGATTTCAACACCGGGGAGCTGTTTTTT. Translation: CATSSRLAGDFNTGELFF.

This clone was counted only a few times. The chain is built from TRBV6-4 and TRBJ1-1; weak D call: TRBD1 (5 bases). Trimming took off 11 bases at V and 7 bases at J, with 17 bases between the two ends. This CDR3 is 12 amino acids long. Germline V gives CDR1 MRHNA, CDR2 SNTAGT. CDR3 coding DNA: TGTGCCTCCCTCGGGGGTCATTTTGAAGCTTTCTTT. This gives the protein CASLGGHFEAFF.

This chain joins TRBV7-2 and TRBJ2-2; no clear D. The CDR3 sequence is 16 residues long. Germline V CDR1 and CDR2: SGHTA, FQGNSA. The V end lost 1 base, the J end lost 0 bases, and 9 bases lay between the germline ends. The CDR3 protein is CASSLGGAANTGELFF. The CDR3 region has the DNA TGTGCCAGCAGCTTAGGCGGAGCCGCGAACACCGGGGAGCTGTTTTTT.

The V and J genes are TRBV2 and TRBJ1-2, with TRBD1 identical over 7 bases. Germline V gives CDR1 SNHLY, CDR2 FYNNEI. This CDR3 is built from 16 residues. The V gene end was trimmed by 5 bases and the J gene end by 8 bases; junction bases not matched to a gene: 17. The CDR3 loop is CASSSSLQGQSMGYTF. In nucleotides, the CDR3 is TGTGCCAGCAGTTCCTCCCTACAGGGGCAGTCTATGGGCTACACCTTC.

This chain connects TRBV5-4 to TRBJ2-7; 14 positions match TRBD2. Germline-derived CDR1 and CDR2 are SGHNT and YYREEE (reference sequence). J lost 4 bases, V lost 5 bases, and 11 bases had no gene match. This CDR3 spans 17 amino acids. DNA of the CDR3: TGTGCCAGCAGACCGGGACTAGCGGGAGAGTTGATTTACGAGCAGTACTTC. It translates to CASRPGLAGELIYEQYF.

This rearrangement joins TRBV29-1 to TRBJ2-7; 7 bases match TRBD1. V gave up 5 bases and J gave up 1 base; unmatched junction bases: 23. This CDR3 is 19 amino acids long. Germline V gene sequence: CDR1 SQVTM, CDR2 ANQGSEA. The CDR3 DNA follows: TGCAGCGTTAGGATCAGACAGGGAATAACTACCACGATATCCTACGAGCAGTACTTC. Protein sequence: CSVRIRQGITTTISYEQYF.

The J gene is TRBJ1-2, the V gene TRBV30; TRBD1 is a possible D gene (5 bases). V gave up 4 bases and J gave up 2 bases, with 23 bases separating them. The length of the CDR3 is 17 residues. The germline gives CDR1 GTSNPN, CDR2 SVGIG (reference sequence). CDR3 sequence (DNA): TGTGCCTGGACCCCTCGCCGGGGCCCGGAAAAGAACTATGGCTACACCTTC. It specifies CAWTPRRGPEKNYGYTF.

The CDR3, as DNA: TGCGCCAGCAGCTTGGGGGTGGCAGGGGGTCAGCCCCAGCATTTT. It specifies CASSLGVAGGQPQHF. The chain links TRBV5-1 to TRBJ1-5, with 7 bases fitting TRBD1. The CDR3 is made up of 15 amino acids. In germline, CDR1 is SGHRS, CDR2 YFSETQ. V trimming: 0 bases; J trimming: 6 bases; junction bases outside the gene matches: 6.

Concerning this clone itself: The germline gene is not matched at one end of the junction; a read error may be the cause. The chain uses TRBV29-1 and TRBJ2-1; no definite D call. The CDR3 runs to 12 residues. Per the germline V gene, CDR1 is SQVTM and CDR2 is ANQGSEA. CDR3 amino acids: CSVEDPGAFGVF. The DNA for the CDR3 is TGCAGCGTTGAAGATCCCGGAGCGTTTGGAGTCTTC.

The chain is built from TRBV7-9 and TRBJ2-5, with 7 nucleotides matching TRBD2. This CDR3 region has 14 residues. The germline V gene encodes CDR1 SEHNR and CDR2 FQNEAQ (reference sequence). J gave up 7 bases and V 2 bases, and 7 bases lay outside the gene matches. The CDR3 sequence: CASSLRAGEGTQYF. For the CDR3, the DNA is TGTGCCAGCAGCTTAAGGGCGGGAGAGGGGACCCAGTACTTC.

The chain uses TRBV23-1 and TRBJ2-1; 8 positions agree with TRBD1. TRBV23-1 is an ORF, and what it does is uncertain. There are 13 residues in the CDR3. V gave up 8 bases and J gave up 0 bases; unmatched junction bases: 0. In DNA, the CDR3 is TGCGCCAGCGACAGGGGCTCCTACAATGAGCAGTTCTTC. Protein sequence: CASDRGSYNEQFF.

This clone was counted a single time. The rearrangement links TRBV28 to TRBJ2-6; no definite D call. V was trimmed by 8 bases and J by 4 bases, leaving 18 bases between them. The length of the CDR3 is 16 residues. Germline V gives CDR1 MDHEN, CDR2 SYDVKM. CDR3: CASYAGQTRGANVLTF. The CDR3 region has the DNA TGTGCCAGCTACGCCGGGCAAACAAGAGGGGCCAACGTCCTGACTTTC. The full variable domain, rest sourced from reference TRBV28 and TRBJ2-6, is DVKVTQSSRYLVKRTGEKVFLECVQDMDHENMFWYRQDPGLGLRLIYFSYDVKMKEKGDIPEGYSVSREKKERFSLILESASTNQTSMYLCASYAGQTRGANVLTFGAGSRLTVL.